This TCR beta chain stems from a study of T cell responses to AZD1222 COVID-19 vaccine. Study-wide results and limits: Vaccination with two AZD1222 doses was followed by a rise in Spike-specific TCR breadth and depth. Nearly half of spike-specific TCRs reportedly target unmutated variant regions. Clonal diversity was possibly underestimated; the donors were predominantly white British and more often female. Repertoires were sampled only after the peak T cell response.

Sequencing used immunoSEQ multiplex PCR; TCRdb keeps in-frame clones, though not all of them. The sample records around 91,000 clones, approximately 93% being singletons. Germline CDR1 is MNHEY and CDR2 is SVGAGI. V gave up 5 bases and J gave up 5 bases; unmatched junction bases: 11. This CDR3 is built from 15 residues. Regarding this clone: Its antigen is unidentified.

The chain uses TRBV6-5 and TRBJ2-5; 7 nucleotides line up with TRBD1. Specimen: peripheral blood, collected 28 days after the second AZD1222 dose. The clonotype was recovered from an adult who received the AZD1222 COVID-19 vaccine. The CDR3 DNA reads TGTGCCAGCAGTCCCTCACAGGGGATCGGGGAGACCCAGTACTTC. Its translation is CASSPSQGIGETQYF.